A single T cell receptor beta chain is shown here with its context. In germline, CDR1 is MDHEN, CDR2 SYDVKM. This CDR3 is built from 12 residues. Trimming pared 4 bases from V and 7 bases from J, leaving 10 bases between. Healthy bone marrow donors made up the donor group. These data originate in a study of cytomegalovirus exposure and HLA in healthy donors. Study information: Early on, a data release was issued that held tens of millions of unique TCRs from HLA-typed donors.

PCR employed 60 Vbeta and 13 Jbeta primers. Sequencing was performed with immunoSEQ multiplex PCR; in TCRdb, only in-frame clones are kept and a portion is missing. Of under 150,000 clones in the sample, 70% to 85% were seen once. V and J are TRBV28 and TRBJ1-2, with D possibly being TRBD1 (5 bases). Sequencing was done on a sample of PBMCs. This TCR came from a woman aged 18 to 35 in good health and CMV-seronegative. In nucleotides, the CDR3 is TGTGCCAGCAGTTGGCAGCAGGGTGGCTACACCTTC. Translation gives CASSWQQGGYTF.